This T cell receptor (beta chain) came from a study of control samples from healthy donors and cancer patients. Repertoires were generated with immunoSEQ multiplex PCR, while TCRdb's copy carries only in-frame clones and drops some. The sample lists over 85,000 clones, about 92% occurring once. Specimen: blood. The receptor comes from a woman aged 30 to 39 in good health.

The CDR3 here is CASSEGQGGVYEQYF. The DNA of the CDR3 is TGTGCCAGCAGTGAGGGACAGGGGGGAGTCTACGAGCAGTACTTC. The J gene is TRBJ2-7, the V gene TRBV6-1, with 11 nucleotides matching TRBD1. V was pared by 3 bases and J by 3 bases, with 4 bases of the junction left unmatched. The V gene's germline CDR1 is MNHNS and CDR2 SASEGT. This CDR3 spans 15 amino acids.